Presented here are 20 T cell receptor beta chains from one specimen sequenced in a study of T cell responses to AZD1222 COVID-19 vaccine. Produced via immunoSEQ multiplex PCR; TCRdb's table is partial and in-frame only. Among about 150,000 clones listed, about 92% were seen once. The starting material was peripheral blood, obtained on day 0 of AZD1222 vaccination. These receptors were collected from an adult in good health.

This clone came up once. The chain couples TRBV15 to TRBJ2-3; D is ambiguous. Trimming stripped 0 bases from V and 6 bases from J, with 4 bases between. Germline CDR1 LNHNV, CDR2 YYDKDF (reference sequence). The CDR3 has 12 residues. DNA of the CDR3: TGTGCCACCAGCAGAGATGCGGATACGCAGTATTTT. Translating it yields CATSRDADTQYF.

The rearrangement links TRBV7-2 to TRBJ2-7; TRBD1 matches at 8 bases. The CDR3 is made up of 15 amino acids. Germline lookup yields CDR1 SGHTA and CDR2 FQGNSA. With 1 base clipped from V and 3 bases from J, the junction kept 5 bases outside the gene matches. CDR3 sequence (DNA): TGTGCCAGCAGCTTAGGAAGGGACAGGTTCTACGAGCAGTACTTC. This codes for CASSLGRDRFYEQYF. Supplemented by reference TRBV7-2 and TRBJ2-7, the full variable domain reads GAGVSQSPSNKVTEKGKDVELRCDPISGHTALYWYRQSLGQGLEFLIYFQGNSAPDKSGLPSDRFSAERTGGSVSTLTIQRTQQEDSAVYLCASSLGRDRFYEQYFGPGTRLTVT.

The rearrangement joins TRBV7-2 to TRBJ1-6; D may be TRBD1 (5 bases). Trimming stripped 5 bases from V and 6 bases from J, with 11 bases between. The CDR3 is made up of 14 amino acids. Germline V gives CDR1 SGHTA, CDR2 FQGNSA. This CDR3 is CASSKGWGNSPLHF. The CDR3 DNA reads TGTGCCAGCAGCAAGGGGTGGGGTAATTCACCCCTCCACTTT.

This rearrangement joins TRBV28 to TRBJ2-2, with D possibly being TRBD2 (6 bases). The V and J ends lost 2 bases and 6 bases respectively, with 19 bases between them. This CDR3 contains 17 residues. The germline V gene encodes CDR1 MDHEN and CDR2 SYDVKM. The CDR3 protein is CASSLGAGLEDAGELFF. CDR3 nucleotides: TGTGCCAGCAGTTTAGGGGCGGGGTTAGAGGACGCCGGGGAGCTGTTTTTT.

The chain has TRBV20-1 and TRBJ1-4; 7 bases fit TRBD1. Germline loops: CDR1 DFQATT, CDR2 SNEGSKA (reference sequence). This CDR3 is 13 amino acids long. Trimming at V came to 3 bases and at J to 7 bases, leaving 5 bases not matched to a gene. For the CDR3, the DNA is TGCAGTGCTAGTGGACAGGCACCTGAAAAACTGTTTTTT. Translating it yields CSASGQAPEKLFF.

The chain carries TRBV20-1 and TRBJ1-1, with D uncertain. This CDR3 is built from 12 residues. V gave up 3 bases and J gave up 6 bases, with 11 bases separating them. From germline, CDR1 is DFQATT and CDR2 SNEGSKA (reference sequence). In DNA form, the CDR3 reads TGCAGTGCTAGTAAGGAAGGCGCTGAAGCTTTCTTT. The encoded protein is CSASKEGAEAFF.

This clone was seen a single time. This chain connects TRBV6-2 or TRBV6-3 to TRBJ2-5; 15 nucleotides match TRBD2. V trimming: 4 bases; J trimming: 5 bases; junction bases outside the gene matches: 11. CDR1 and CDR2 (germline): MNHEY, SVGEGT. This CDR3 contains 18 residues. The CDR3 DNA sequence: TGTGCCAGCAGTTTAGGGACTAGCGGGGGGACGGCGAGGGAGACCCAGTACTTC. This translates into CASSLGTSGGTARETQYF.

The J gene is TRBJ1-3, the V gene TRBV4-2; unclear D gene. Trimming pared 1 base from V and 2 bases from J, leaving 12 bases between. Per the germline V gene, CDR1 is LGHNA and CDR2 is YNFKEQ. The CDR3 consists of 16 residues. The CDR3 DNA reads TGTGCCAGCAGCCAAGCGGGAAGGGTGGCTGGAAACACCATATATTTT. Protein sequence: CASSQAGRVAGNTIYF.

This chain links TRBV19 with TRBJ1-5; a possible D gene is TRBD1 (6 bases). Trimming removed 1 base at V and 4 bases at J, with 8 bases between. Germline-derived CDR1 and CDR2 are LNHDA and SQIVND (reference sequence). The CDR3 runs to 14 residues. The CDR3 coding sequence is TGTGCCAGTAGTATAGTTCAGGGGAATCAGCCCCAGCATTTT. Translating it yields CASSIVQGNQPQHF.

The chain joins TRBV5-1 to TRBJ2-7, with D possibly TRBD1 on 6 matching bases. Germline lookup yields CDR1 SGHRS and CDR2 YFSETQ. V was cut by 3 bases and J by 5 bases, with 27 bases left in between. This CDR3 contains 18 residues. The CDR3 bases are TGCGCCAGCAGCTCCCTTGGTTCTGACAGAGGGGGACGGGACGAGCAGTACTTC. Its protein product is CASSSLGSDRGGRDEQYF.

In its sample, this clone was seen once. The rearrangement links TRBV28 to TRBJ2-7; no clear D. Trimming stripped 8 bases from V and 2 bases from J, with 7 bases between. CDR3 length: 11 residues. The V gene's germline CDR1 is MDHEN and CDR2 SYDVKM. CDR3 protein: CASGSAYEQYF. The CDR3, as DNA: TGTGCCAGCGGTTCAGCCTACGAGCAGTACTTC.

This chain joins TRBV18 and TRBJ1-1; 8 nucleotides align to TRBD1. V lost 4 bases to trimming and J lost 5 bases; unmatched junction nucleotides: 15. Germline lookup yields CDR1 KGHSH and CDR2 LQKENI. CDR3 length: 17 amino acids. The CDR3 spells CASSLSGAGQGGTEAFF. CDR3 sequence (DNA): TGTGCCAGCTCACTCTCGGGGGCCGGACAGGGCGGGACTGAAGCTTTCTTT.

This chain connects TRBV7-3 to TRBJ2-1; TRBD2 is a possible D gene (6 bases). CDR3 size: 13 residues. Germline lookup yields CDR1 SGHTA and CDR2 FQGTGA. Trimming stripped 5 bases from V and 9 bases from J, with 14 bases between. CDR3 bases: TGTGCCAGCAGCGAAATTCGGGGGAGTGAGCAGTTCTTC. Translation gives CASSEIRGSEQFF.

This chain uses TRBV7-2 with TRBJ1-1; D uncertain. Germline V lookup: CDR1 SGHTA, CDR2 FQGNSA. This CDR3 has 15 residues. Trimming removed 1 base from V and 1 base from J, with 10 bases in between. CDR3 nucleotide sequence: TGTGCCAGCAGCTTAGGATCGGCGGGGAACACTGAAGCTTTCTTT. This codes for CASSLGSAGNTEAFF.

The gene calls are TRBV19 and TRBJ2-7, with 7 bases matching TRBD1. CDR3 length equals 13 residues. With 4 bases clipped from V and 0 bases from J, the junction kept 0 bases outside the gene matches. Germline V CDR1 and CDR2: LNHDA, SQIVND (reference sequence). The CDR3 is CASSTGGSYEQYF. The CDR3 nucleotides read TGTGCCAGTAGTACAGGGGGCTCCTACGAGCAGTACTTC.

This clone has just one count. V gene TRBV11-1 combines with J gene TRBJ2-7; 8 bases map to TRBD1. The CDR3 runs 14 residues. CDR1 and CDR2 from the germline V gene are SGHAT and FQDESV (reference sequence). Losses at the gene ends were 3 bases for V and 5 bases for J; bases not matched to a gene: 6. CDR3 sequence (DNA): TGTGCCAGCAGCTTGGCAGGGGGCATCGACGAGCAGTACTTC. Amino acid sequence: CASSLAGGIDEQYF.

CDR3 nucleotide sequence: TGCGCCAGCAGCCAAGAGTGGCGGACAGCAACTTACAATGAGCAGTTCTTC. Its protein product is CASSQEWRTATYNEQFF. The chain is built from TRBV4-3 and TRBJ2-1; tentatively, D is TRBD1 (6 bases). Trimming pared 0 bases from V and 4 bases from J, leaving 16 bases between. CDR1 LGHNA and CDR2 YSLEER come from the germline V gene. This CDR3 is 17 amino acids long.

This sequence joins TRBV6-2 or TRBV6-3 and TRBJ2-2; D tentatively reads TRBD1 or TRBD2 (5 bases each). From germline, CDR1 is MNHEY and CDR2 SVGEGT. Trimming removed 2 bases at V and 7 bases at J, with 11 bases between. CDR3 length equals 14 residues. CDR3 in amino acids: CASSYLGEGGELFF. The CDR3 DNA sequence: TGTGCCAGCAGTTACCTGGGGGAAGGCGGGGAGCTGTTTTTT.

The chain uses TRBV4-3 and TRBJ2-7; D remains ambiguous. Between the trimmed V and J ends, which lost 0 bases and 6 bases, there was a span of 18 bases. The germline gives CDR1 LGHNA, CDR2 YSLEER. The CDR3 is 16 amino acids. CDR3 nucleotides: TGCGCCAGCAGCCAAGATGGGCCAGGATCTCGTTCCGAGCAGTACTTC. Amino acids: CASSQDGPGSRSEQYF.

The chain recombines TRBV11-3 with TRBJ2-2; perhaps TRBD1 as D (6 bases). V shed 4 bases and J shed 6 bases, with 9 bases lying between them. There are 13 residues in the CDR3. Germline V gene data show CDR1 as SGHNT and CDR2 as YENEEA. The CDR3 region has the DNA TGTGCCAGCAGCTACAGGGATCCCGGGGAGCTGTTTTTT. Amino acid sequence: CASSYRDPGELFF.